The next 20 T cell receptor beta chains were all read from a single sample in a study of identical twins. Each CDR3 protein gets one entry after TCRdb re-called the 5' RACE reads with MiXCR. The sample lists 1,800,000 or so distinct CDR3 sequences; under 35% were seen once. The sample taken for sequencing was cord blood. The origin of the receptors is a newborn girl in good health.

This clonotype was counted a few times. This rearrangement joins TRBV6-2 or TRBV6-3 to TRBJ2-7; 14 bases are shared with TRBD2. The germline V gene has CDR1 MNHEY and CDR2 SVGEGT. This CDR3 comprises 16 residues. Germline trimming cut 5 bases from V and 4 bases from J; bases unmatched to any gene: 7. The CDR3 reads CASSRSGLAGGYEQYF. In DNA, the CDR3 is TGTGCCAGCAGTCGTTCCGGACTAGCGGGGGGATACGAGCAGTACTTC.

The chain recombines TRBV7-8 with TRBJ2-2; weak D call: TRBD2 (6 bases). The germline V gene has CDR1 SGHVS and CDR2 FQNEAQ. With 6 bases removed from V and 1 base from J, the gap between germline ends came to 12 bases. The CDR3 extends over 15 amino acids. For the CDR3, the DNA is TGTGCCAGCAGTTATAGGGACTGGAACACCGGGGAGCTGTTTTTT. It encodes CASSYRDWNTGELFF.

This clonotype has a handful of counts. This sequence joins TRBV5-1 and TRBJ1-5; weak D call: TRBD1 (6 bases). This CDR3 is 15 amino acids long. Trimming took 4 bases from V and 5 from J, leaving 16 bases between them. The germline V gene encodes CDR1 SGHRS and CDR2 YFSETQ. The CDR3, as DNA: TGCGCCAGCAGCCCTACCGCAGGGGACCATCAGCCCCAGCATTTT. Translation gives CASSPTAGDHQPQHF.

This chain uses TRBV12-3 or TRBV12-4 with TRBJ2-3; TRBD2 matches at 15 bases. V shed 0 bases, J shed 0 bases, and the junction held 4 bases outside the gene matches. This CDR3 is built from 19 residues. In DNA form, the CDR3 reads TGTGCCAGCAGTTTAGCGATGGGACTAGCGGGGGGAAGCACAGATACGCAGTATTTT. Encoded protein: CASSLAMGLAGGSTDTQYF.

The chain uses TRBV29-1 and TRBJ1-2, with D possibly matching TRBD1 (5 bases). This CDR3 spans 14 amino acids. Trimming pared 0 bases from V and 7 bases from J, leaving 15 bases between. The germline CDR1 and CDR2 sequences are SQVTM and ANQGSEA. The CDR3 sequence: CSVEEGRGLRGYTF. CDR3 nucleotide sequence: TGCAGCGTTGAAGAAGGACGGGGCCTCCGTGGCTACACCTTC.

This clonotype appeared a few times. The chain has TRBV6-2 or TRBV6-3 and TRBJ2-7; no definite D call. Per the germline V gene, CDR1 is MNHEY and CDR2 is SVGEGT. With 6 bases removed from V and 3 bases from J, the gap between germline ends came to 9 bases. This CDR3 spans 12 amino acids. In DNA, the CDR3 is TGTGCCAGCAGACCTGACTTCTACGAGCAGTACTTC. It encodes CASRPDFYEQYF.

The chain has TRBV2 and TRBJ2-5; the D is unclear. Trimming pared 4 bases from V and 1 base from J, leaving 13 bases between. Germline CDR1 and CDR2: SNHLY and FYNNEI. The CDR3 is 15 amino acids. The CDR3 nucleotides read TGTGCCAGCAGTGGAGTTGCAGATCCCCAAGAGACCCAGTACTTC. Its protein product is CASSGVADPQETQYF.

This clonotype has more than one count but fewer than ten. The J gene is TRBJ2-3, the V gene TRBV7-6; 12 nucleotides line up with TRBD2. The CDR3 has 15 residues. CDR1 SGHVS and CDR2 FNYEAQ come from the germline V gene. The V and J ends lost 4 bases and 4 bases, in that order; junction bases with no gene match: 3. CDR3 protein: CASSSSGRGSDTQYF. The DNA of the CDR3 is TGTGCCAGCAGCTCTAGCGGGAGGGGGTCAGATACGCAGTATTTT.

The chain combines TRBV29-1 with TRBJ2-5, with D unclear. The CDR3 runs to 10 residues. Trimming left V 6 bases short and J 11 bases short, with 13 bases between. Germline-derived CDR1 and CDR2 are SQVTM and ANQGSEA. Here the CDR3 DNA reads TGCAGCGTCCTGAACAATGAGCAGTACTTC. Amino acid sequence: CSVLNNEQYF.

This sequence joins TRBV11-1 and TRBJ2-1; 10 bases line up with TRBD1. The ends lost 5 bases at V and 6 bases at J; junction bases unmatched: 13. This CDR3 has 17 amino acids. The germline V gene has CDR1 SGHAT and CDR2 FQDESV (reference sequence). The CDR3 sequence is CASSPQPDRGTLNEQFF. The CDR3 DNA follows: TGTGCCAGCAGCCCACAACCGGACAGGGGGACTCTCAATGAGCAGTTCTTC.

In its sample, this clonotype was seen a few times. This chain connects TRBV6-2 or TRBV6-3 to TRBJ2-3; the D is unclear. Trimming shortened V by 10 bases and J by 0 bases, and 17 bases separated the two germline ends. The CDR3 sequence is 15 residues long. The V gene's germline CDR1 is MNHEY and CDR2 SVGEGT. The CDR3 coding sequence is TGTGCCACCGACCGGGTCAGTGCTAGCACAGATACGCAGTATTTT. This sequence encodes CATDRVSASTDTQYF.

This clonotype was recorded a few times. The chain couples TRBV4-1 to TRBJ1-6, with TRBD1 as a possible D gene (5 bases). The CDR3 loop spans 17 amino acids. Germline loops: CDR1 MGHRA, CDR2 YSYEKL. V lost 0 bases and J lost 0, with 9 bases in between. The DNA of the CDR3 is TGCGCCAGCAGCCAAGATGACAGTAGCTCCTATAATTCACCCCTCCACTTT. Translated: CASSQDDSSSYNSPLHF.

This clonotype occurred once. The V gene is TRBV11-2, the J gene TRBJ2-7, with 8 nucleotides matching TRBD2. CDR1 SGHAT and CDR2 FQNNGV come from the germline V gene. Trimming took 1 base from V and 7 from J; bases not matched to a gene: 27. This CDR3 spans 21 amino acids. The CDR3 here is CASSLGHILSGAGGSYNEQYF. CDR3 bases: TGTGCCAGCAGCTTAGGACATATCCTAAGCGGGGCGGGAGGCTCCTACAATGAGCAGTACTTC.

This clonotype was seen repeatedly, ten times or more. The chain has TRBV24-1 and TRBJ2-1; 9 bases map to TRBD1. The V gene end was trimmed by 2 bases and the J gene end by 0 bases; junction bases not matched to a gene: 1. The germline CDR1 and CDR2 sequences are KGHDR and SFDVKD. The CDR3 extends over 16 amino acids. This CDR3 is CATSDSDRGSYNEQFF. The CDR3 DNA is TGTGCCACCAGTGATTCGGACAGGGGCTCCTACAATGAGCAGTTCTTC.

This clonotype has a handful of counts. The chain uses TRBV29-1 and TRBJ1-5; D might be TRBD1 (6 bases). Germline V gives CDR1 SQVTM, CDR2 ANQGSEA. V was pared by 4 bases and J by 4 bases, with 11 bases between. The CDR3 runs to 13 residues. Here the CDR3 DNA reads TGCAGCGTTGGGTTAAGGGGGAATCAGCCCCAGCATTTT. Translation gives CSVGLRGNQPQHF. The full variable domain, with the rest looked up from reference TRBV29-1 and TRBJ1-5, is SAVISQKPSRDICQRGTSLTIQCQVDSQVTMMFWYRQQPGQSLTLIATANQGSEATYESGFVIDKFPISRPNLTFSTLTVSNMSPEDSSIYLCSVGLRGNQPQHFGDGTRLSIL.

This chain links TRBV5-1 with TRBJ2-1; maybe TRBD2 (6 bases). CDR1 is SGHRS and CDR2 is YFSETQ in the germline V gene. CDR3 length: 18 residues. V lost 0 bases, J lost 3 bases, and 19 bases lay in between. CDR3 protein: CASSLDQRAGANYNEQFF. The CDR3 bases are TGCGCCAGCAGCTTGGATCAGAGAGCGGGCGCGAACTACAATGAGCAGTTCTTC.

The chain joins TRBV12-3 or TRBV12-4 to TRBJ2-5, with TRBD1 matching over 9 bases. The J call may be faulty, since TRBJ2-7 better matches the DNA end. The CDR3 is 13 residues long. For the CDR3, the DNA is TGTGCCAGCAGGAAGGGACAGGGCTACGAGCAGTACTTC. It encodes CASRKGQGYEQYF.

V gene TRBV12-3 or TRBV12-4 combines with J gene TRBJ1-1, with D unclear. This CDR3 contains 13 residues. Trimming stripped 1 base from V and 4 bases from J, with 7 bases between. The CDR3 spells CASSLVLGTEAFF. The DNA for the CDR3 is TGTGCCAGCAGTTTAGTTTTAGGCACTGAAGCTTTCTTT.

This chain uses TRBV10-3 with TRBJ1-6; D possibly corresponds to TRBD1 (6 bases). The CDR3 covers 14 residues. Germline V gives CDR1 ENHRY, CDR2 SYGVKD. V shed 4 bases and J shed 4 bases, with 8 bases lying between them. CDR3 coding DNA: TGTGCCATCAGTGTAGGACAGTATAATTCACCCCTCCACTTT. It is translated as CAISVGQYNSPLHF.

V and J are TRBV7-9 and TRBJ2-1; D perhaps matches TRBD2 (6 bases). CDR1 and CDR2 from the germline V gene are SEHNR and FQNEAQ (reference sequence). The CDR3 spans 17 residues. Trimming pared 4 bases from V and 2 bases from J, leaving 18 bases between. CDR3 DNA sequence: TGTGCCAGCAGCTCCCTCTACACTAGCCGTCCCTACAATGAGCAGTTCTTC. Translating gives CASSSLYTSRPYNEQFF.